This section outlines one TCR beta chain sequence together with its context. The sample comes from a study of shared clonotypes between healthy human individuals. The V and J ends lost 1 base and 0 bases respectively, with 10 bases between them. This CDR3 is 16 amino acids long. Germline assignment: CDR1 MNHNS and CDR2 SASEGT. CD45RO-negative cells were positively selected for CCR7, leaving out terminally differentiated effector memory CD45RA+ cells. Using immunoSEQ multiplex PCR, the repertoire was profiled, and TCRdb retains in-frame clones only, with some absent. The data hold roughly 2 million clones, with about 95% observed a single time.

The sequence came from a man between 18 and 35 years old in good health. Sequencing input: naive CD8+ T cells sorted from blood. The chain has TRBV6-1 and TRBJ1-5; no clear D. In nucleotides, the CDR3 is TGTGCCAGCAGTGAAGGGGAGGGATATAGCAATCAGCCCCAGCATTTT. This sequence encodes CASSEGEGYSNQPQHF.